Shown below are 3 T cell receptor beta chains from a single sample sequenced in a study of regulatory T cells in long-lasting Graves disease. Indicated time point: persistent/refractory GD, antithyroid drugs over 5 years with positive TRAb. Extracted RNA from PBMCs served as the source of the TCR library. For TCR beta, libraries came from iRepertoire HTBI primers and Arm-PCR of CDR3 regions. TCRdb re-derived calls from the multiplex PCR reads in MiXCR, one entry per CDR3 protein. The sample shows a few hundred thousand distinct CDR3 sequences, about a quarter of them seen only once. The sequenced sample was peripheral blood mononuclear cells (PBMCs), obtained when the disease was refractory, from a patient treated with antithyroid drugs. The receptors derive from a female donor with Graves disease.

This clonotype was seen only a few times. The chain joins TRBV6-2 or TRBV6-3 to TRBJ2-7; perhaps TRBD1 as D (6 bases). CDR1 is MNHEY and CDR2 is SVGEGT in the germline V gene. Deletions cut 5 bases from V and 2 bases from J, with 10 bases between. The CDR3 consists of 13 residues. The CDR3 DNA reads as TGTGCCAGCAGTCGACAGGACCCCTACGAGCAGTACTTC. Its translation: CASSRQDPYEQYF.

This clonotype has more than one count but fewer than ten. In DNA form, the CDR3 reads TGTGCCATCAGCGGGACTAGCGGGAGCTTGTTGAACACCGGGGAGCTGTTTTTT. This gives the protein CAISGTSGSLLNTGELFF. V gene TRBV10-3 combines with J gene TRBJ2-2; TRBD2 matches at 14 bases. Germline CDR1 ENHRY, CDR2 SYGVKD. The J segment lost 1 base and the V segment lost 6 bases, leaving 7 bases of the junction unmatched. The CDR3 is 18 amino acids.

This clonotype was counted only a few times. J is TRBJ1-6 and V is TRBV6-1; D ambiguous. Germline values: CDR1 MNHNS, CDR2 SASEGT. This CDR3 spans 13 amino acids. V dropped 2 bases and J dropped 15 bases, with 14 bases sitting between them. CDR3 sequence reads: CASSELSRGGLHF. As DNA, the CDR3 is TGTGCCAGCAGTGAACTTAGCCGCGGAGGCCTCCACTTT.